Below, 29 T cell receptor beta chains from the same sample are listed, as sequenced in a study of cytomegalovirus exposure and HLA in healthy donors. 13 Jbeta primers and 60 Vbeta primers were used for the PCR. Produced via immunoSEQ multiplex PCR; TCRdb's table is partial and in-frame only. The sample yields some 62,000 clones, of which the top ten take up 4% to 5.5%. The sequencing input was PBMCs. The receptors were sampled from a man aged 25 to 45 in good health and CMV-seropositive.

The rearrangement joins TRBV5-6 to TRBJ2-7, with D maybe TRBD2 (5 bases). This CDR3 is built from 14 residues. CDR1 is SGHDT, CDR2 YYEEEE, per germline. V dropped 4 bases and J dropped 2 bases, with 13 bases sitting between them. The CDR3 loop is CASSPGGPTYEQYF. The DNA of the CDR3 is TGTGCCAGCAGCCCAGGAGGTCCAACCTACGAGCAGTACTTC.

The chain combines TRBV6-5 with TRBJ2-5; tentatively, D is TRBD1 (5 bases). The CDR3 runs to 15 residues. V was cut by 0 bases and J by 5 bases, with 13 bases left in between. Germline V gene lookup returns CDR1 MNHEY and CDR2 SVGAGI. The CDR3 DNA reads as TGTGCCAGCAGTTACTCGAACGCAGGGCTGGAGACCCAGTACTTC. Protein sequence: CASSYSNAGLETQYF.

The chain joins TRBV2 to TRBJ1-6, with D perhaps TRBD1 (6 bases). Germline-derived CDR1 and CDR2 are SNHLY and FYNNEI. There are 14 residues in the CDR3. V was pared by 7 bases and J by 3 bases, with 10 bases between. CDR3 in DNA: TGTGCCAGCACTAGGACAGTCTATAATTCACCCCTCCACTTT. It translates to CASTRTVYNSPLHF.

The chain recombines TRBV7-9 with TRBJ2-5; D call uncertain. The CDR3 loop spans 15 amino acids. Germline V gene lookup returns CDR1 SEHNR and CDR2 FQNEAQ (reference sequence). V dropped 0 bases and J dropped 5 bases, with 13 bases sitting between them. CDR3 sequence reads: CASSLAVRPRETQYF. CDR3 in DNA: TGTGCCAGCAGCTTAGCGGTCCGGCCGCGGGAGACCCAGTACTTC.

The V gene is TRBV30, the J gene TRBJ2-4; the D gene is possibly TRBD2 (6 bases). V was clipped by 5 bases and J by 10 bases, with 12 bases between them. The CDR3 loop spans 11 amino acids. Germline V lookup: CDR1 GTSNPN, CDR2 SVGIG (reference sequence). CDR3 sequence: CAWGDWGIQYF. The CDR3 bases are TGTGCCTGGGGGGACTGGGGAATTCAGTACTTC.

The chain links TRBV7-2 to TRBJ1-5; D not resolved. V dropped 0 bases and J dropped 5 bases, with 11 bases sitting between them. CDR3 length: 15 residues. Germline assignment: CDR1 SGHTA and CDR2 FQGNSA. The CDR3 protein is CASSLAMGSDQPQHF. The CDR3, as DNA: TGTGCCAGCAGCTTAGCTATGGGCTCGGATCAGCCCCAGCATTTT.

The DNA of the CDR3 is TGTGCCAGCAGTGAATTGCCAGACACTGTCTACGAGCAGTACTTC. Protein product: CASSELPDTVYEQYF. V usage is TRBV6-1 and J usage is TRBJ2-7; no firm D call. The CDR3 is 15 amino acids. In germline, CDR1 is MNHNS, CDR2 SASEGT. V was clipped by 2 bases and J by 3 bases, with 14 bases between them.

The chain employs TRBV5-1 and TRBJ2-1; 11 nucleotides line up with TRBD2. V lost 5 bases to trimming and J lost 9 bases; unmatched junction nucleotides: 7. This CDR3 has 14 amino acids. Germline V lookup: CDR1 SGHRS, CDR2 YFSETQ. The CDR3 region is CASRLAGELGEQFF. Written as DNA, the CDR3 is TGCGCCAGCAGACTAGCGGGAGAACTCGGTGAGCAGTTCTTC.

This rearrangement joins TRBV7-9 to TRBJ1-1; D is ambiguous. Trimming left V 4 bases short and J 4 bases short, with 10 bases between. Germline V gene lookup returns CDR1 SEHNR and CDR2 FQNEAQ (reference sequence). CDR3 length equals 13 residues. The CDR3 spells CASSSREGTEAFF. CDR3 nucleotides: TGTGCCAGCAGCTCGCGGGAGGGCACTGAAGCTTTCTTT.

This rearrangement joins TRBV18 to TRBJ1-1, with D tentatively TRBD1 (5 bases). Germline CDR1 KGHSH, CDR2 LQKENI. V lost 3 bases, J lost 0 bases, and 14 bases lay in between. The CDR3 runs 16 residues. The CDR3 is CASSPGGPSMNTEAFF. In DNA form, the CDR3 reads TGTGCCAGCTCACCGGGGGGACCGAGCATGAACACTGAAGCTTTCTTT.

CDR3 sequence (DNA): TGTGCCAGCTACCTTACAGGGGCCAGCAATCAGCCCCAGCATTTT. Its translation: CASYLTGASNQPQHF. The chain uses TRBV6-1 and TRBJ1-5; 7 bases agree with TRBD1. This CDR3 is 15 amino acids long. Trimming took 8 bases from V and 1 from J; bases not matched to a gene: 8. Germline V gene lookup returns CDR1 MNHNS and CDR2 SASEGT.

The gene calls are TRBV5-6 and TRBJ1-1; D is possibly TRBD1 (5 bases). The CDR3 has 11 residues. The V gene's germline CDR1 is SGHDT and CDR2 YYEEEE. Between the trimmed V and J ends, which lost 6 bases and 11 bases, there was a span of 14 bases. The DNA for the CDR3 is TGTGCCAGCAAGGGGCGGGGGGGTGCTTTCTTT. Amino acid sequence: CASKGRGGAFF.

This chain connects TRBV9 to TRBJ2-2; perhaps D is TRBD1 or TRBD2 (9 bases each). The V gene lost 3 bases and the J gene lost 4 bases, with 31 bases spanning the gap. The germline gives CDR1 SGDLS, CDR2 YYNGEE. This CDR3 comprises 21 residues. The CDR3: CASSDDRGGASGKGTTGELFF. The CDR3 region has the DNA TGTGCCAGCAGCGACGACAGGGGGGGGGCTAGCGGGAAAGGGACCACCGGGGAGCTGTTTTTT.

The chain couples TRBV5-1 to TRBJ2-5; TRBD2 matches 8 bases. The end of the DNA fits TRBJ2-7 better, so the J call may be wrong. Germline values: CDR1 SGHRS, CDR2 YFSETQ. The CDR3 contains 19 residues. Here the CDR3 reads CASSPEPPSGRKGTNEQYF. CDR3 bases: TGCGCCAGCAGCCCAGAACCTCCTAGCGGGCGAAAAGGGACTAACGAGCAGTACTTC.

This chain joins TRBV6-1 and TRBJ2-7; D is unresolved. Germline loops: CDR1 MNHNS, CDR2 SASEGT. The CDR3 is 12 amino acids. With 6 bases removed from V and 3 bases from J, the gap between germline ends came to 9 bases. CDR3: CASRENDYEQYF. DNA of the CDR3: TGTGCCAGCAGGGAGAATGACTACGAGCAGTACTTC.

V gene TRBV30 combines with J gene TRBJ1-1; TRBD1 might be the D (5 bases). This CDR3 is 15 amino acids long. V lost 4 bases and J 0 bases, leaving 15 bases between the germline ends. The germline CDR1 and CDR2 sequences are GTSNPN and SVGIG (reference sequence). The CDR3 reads CAWTKSKTVNTEAFF. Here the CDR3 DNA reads TGTGCCTGGACCAAGAGCAAGACAGTGAACACTGAAGCTTTCTTT.

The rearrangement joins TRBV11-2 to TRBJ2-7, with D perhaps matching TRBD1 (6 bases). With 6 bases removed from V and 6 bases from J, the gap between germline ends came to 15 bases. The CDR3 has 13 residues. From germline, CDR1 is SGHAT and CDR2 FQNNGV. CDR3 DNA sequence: TGTGCCAGCAGGCATGGGGGCGGAGGCGAGCAGTACTTC. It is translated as CASRHGGGGEQYF.

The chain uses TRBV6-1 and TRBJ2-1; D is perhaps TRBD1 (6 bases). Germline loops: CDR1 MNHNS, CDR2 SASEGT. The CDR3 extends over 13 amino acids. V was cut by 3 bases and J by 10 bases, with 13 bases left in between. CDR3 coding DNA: TGTGCCAGCAGTGAGGCCGACAGGCGAGAGCAGTTCTTC. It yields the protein CASSEADRREQFF.

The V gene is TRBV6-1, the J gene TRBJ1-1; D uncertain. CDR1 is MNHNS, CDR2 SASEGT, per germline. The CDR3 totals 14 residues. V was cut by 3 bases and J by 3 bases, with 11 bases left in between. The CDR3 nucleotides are TGTGCCAGCAGTGACATACCAAGAGACACTGAAGCTTTCTTT. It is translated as CASSDIPRDTEAFF.

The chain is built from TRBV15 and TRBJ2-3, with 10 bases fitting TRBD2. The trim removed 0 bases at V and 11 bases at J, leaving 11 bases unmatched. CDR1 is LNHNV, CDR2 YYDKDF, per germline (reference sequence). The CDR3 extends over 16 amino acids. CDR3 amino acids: CATSRDAIAGGIKQYF. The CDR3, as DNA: TGTGCCACCAGCAGAGATGCGATAGCGGGGGGTATAAAGCAGTATTTT. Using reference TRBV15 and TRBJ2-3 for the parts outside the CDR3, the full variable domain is DAMVIQNPRYQVTQFGKPVTLSCSQTLNHNVMYWYQQKSSQAPKLLFHYYDKDFNNEADTPDNFQSRRPNTSFCFLDIRSPGLGDTAMYLCATSRDAIAGGIKQYFGPGTRLTVL.

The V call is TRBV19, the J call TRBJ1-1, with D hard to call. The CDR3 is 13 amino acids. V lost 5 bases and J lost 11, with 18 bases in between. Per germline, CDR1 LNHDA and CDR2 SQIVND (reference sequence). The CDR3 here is CASSVLDSRKAFF. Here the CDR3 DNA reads TGTGCCAGTAGTGTCCTCGACTCAAGGAAGGCTTTCTTT. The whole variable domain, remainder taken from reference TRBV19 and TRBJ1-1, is DGGITQSPKYLFRKEGQNVTLSCEQNLNHDAMYWYRQDPGQGLRLIYYSQIVNDFQKGDIAEGYSVSREKKESFPLTVTSAQKNPTAFYLCASSVLDSRKAFFGQGTRLTVV.

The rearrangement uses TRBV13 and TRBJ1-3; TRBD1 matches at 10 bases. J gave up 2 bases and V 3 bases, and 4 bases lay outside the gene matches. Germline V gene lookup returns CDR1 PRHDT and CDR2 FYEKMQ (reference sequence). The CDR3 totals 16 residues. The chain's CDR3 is CASSFPGQGPGNTIYF. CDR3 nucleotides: TGTGCCAGCAGCTTCCCGGGACAGGGGCCTGGAAACACCATATATTTT.

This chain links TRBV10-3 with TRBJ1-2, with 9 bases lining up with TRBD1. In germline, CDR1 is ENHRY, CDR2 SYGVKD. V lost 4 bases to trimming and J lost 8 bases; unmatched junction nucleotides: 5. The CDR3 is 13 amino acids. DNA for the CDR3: TGTGCCATCAGTGTGGACAGGGGAGACGGCTACACCTTC. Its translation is CAISVDRGDGYTF.

As DNA, the CDR3 is TGTGCCAGCGTGAGGGACTACGAGCAGTACTTC. This sequence encodes CASVRDYEQYF. The chain combines TRBV6-1 with TRBJ2-7; TRBD2 is a possible D gene (5 bases). V was cut by 8 bases and J by 3 bases, with 8 bases left in between. The CDR3 sequence is 11 residues long. CDR1 MNHNS and CDR2 SASEGT come from the germline V gene.

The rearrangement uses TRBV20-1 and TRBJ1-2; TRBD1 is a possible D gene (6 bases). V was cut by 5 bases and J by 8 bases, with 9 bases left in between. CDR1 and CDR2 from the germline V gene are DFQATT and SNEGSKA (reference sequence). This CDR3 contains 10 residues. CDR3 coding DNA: TGCAGTGCTGGAACAGGGGGCTACACCTTC. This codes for CSAGTGGYTF.

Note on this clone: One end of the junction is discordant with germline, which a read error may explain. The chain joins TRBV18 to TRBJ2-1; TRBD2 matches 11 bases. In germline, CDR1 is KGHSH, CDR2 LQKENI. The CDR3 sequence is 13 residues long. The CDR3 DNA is TGTGCCAGCTCACTCACCGCACTAGCGGGAGAGCTCTTC. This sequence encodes CASSLTALAGELF. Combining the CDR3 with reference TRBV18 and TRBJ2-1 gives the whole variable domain NAGVMQNPRHLVRRRGQEARLRCSPMKGHSHVYWYRQLPEEGLKFMVYLQKENIIDESGMPKERFSAEFPKEGPSILRIQQVVRGDSAAYFCASSLTALAGELFGPGTRLTVL.

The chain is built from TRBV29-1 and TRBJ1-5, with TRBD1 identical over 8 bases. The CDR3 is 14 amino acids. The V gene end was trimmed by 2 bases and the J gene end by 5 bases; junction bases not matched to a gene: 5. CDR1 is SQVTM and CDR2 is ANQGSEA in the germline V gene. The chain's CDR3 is CSVERGTGYQPQHF. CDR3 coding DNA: TGCAGCGTTGAAAGGGGGACAGGATATCAGCCCCAGCATTTT.

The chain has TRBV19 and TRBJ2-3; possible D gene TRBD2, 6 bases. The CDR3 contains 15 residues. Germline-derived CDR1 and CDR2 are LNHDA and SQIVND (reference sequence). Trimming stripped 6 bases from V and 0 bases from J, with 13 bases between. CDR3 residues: CASRGTGTSTDTQYF. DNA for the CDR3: TGTGCCAGTAGGGGGACGGGGACTAGCACAGATACGCAGTATTTT.

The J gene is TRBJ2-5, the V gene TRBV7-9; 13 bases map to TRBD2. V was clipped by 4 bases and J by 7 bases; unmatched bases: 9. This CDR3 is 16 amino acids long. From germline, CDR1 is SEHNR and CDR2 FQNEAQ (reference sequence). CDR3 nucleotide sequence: TGTGCCAGCAGCTCGACTAGCGGGGGGCACGTGCGGACCCAGTACTTC. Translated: CASSSTSGGHVRTQYF.